The 20 T cell receptor beta chains below were found in one sample sequenced in a study of beta chain features in type 1 diabetes. Sequenced material consisted of expressed TCRB transcripts (all of the isolated RNA was reverse transcribed). Using immunoSEQ multiplex PCR, the repertoire was profiled, and TCRdb retains in-frame clones only, with some absent. This table has 350,000 to 450,000 clones, about 15% appearing once. Material: naive CD4+ T cells from blood. All receptors come from a man younger than 40 in good health.

This clone was detected only a few times. The chain is built from TRBV11-2 and TRBJ2-7; 13 bases fit TRBD2. CDR1 and CDR2 from the germline V gene are SGHAT and FQNNGV. This CDR3 spans 15 amino acids. Unmatched junction bases numbered 5, after V lost 3 bases and J lost 6 bases. In DNA form, the CDR3 reads TGTGCCAGCAGCTTCGAACTAGCGGGAGGGGGCGAGCAGTACGTC. Translated, it gives CASSFELAGGGEQYV.

This clone was found many times. The V and J genes are TRBV23-1 and TRBJ2-3, with a tentative D call TRBD2 (6 bases). TRBV23-1 is classed as an ORF, of uncertain function. Trimming stripped 2 bases from V and 0 bases from J, with 12 bases between. CDR3 length: 16 residues. This CDR3 is CASSQVLAASTDTQYF. In DNA form, the CDR3 reads TGCGCCAGCAGTCAAGTACTAGCAGCTAGCACAGATACGCAGTATTTT.

V gene TRBV7-9 combines with J gene TRBJ1-1, with 9 bases identical to TRBD1. The germline CDR1 and CDR2 sequences are SEHNR and FQNEAQ (reference sequence). Trimming cost V 6 bases and J 8 bases; bases outside gene matches: 10. This CDR3 contains 14 residues. This chain's CDR3 is CASSSVQGASEAFF. The DNA for the CDR3 is TGTGCCAGCAGTTCCGTACAGGGGGCATCGGAAGCTTTCTTT.

This clone was counted a few times. The chain carries TRBV18 and TRBJ1-2; 7 bases match TRBD1. After removal of 6 bases from V and 6 bases from J, the junction contained 13 bases not matched to a gene. Germline CDR1 reads KGHSH; CDR2 reads LQKENI. The CDR3 loop spans 15 amino acids. The CDR3 spells CASSQLGQTKDGYTF. CDR3 coding DNA: TGTGCCAGCTCCCAATTGGGACAGACAAAAGATGGCTACACCTTC.

This clone has just a few counts. The genes are TRBV27 and TRBJ2-3; possible D gene TRBD1, 6 bases. Germline CDR1 is MNHEY and CDR2 is SMNVEV (reference sequence). The CDR3 runs 14 residues. The ends were cut back, 1 base at V and 5 bases at J, with 10 bases in the middle. The CDR3 here is CASSLLAGVDTQYF. As DNA, the CDR3 is TGTGCCAGCAGTTTATTGGCAGGGGTAGATACGCAGTATTTT.

This clone was found a few times. The CDR3 is CASSRRGNTGELFF. The CDR3 coding sequence is TGTGCCAGCTCACGGCGTGGGAACACCGGGGAGCTGTTTTTT. The chain recombines TRBV18 with TRBJ2-2, with D uncertain. The CDR3 has 14 amino acids. V lost 4 bases and J lost 1, with 7 bases in between. Germline lookup yields CDR1 KGHSH and CDR2 LQKENI. The entire variable domain, with the rest obtained from reference TRBV18 and TRBJ2-2, is as follows: NAGVMQNPRHLVRRRGQEARLRCSPMKGHSHVYWYRQLPEEGLKFMVYLQKENIIDESGMPKERFSAEFPKEGPSILRIQQVVRGDSAAYFCASSRRGNTGELFFGEGSRLTVL.

The chain joins TRBV9 to TRBJ2-1; no clear D gene. The CDR3 has 15 residues. Per the germline V gene, CDR1 is SGDLS and CDR2 is YYNGEE. V was shortened by 0 bases and J by 5 bases, with 12 bases between the two germline ends. This CDR3 is CASSVELRLDNEQFF. The DNA of the CDR3 is TGTGCCAGCAGCGTAGAATTGCGACTTGACAATGAGCAGTTCTTC.

This clone was detected only a few times. One end of the junction is discordant with germline, which a read error may explain. The rearrangement links TRBV14 to TRBJ2-2, with 9 bases fitting TRBD1. The CDR3 covers 16 residues. Germline values: CDR1 SGHDN, CDR2 FVKESK. The CDR3 bases are TGTGCCACCAGCCCTTGGACAGGGGCGAACACCGGGGAGCTGTTTTTT. Encoded protein: CATSPWTGANTGELFF.

The gene calls are TRBV29-1 and TRBJ1-1; D is unresolved. Germline CDR1 reads SQVTM; CDR2 reads ANQGSEA. There are 14 residues in the CDR3. Deletions cut 7 bases from V and 4 bases from J, with 19 bases between. The CDR3 DNA is TGCAGCGCGCCTAAGGCGGCTATTGGCACTGAAGCTTTCTTT. Its protein product is CSAPKAAIGTEAFF.

This clone was recorded a few times. The V and J genes are TRBV27 and TRBJ2-5; D perhaps matches TRBD1 (5 bases). Germline assignment: CDR1 MNHEY and CDR2 SMNVEV (reference sequence). V was shortened by 8 bases and J by 6 bases, with 10 bases between the two germline ends. This CDR3 comprises 11 residues. Written as DNA, the CDR3 is TGTGCCAGCCGACAGCCCAAGACCCAGTACTTC. Translated, it gives CASRQPKTQYF.

In its sample, this clone was seen a few times. The chain links TRBV11-2 to TRBJ2-7, with D perhaps TRBD2 (6 bases). V lost 4 bases and J 3 bases, leaving 10 bases between the germline ends. Per the germline V gene, CDR1 is SGHAT and CDR2 is FQNNGV. The CDR3 extends over 13 amino acids. The CDR3 nucleotides are TGTGCCAGCAGCTCTGGACTACACTACGAGCAGTACTTC. Translating it yields CASSSGLHYEQYF. Looking up the rest from reference TRBV11-2 and TRBJ2-7 gives the full variable domain: EAGVAQSPRYKIIEKRQSVAFWCNPISGHATLYWYQQILGQGPKLLIQFQNNGVVDDSQLPKDRFSAERLKGVDSTLKIQPAKLEDSAVYLCASSSGLHYEQYFGPGTRLTVT.

V gene TRBV18 combines with J gene TRBJ2-7; D gene unclear. V gave up 0 bases and J gave up 12 bases, with 15 bases separating them. The CDR3 has 13 amino acids. Germline V lookup: CDR1 KGHSH, CDR2 LQKENI. The CDR3 is CASSPPRKTKGYV. For the CDR3, the DNA is TGTGCCAGCTCACCACCGAGAAAAACAAAGGGGTACGTC.

This clone was seen a handful of times. The chain has TRBV30 and TRBJ2-1; 11 nucleotides line up with TRBD2. CDR1 and CDR2 from the germline V gene are GTSNPN and SVGIG (reference sequence). This CDR3 has 15 residues. V lost 3 bases, J lost 10 bases, and 11 bases stayed unmatched. The CDR3 loop reads CAWRPTSGTSREQFF. The CDR3 DNA follows: TGTGCCTGGAGACCGACTAGCGGGACGTCCAGGGAGCAGTTCTTC. Full variable domain (rest looked up from reference TRBV30 and TRBJ2-1): SQTIHQWPATLVQPVGSPLSLECTVEGTSNPNLYWYRQAAGRGLQLLFYSVGIGQISSEVPQNLSASRPQDRQFILSSKKLLLSDSGFYLCAWRPTSGTSREQFFGPGTRLTVL.

J is TRBJ2-3 and V is TRBV30; TRBD2 might be the D (6 bases). CDR1 and CDR2 (germline): GTSNPN, SVGIG (reference sequence). V dropped 2 bases and J dropped 9 bases, with 15 bases sitting between them. The CDR3 is 13 residues long. The CDR3 protein is CAWSHGGTTTQYF. The CDR3 nucleotides read TGTGCCTGGAGTCACGGAGGGACGACCACGCAGTATTTT.

In regard to this clone: The identical CDR3 is also encoded by other nucleotide sequences in the sample. The gene calls are TRBV7-2 and TRBJ2-3, with 10 bases identical to TRBD2. Per germline, CDR1 SGHTA and CDR2 FQGNSA. The junction had 5 bases not matched to a gene; V was cut back by 6 bases and J by 2 bases. The CDR3 has 15 amino acids. The CDR3 coding sequence is TGTGCCAGCAGTCTAGCGGGGGCCTCCACAGATACGCAGTATTTT. Translation: CASSLAGASTDTQYF.

V gene TRBV6-6 combines with J gene TRBJ1-3, with D uncertain. Per germline, CDR1 MNHNY and CDR2 SVGAGI (reference sequence). Deletions cut 11 bases from V and 3 bases from J, with 14 bases between. CDR3 length: 13 residues. CDR3 region: CAARVESGNTIYF. CDR3 in DNA: TGTGCCGCAAGGGTGGAGAGTGGAAACACCATATATTTT.

V usage is TRBV2 and J usage is TRBJ1-2; D unclear. The CDR3 has 13 amino acids. Germline CDR1 is SNHLY and CDR2 is FYNNEI. The V end was cut by 1 base, the J end by 9 bases, with 12 bases between. In DNA, the CDR3 is TGTGCCAGCAGTGAAGGCCTACGGAGCAGCTACACCTTC. Protein: CASSEGLRSSYTF. The full variable domain, rest sourced from reference TRBV2 and TRBJ1-2, is EPEVTQTPSHQVTQMGQEVILRCVPISNHLYFYWYRQILGQKVEFLVSFYNNEISEKSEIFDDQFSVERPDGSNFTLKIRSTKLEDSAMYFCASSEGLRSSYTFGSGTRLTVV.

Concerning this clone itself: This specimen includes other DNA sequences encoding the same CDR3. The genes are TRBV30 and TRBJ2-5; D possibly corresponds to TRBD2 (5 bases). V was cut by 2 bases and J by 2 bases, with 9 bases left in between. The CDR3 covers 13 residues. Germline CDR1 GTSNPN, CDR2 SVGIG (reference sequence). For the CDR3, the DNA is TGTGCCTGGAGTAGGGAGTATCAAGAGACCCAGTACTTC. It specifies CAWSREYQETQYF.

This clone was found a few times. The DNA of the CDR3 is TGTGCCAGCAGCTCCACCGGGGTCTCCGGGGAGCTGTTTTTT. This gives the protein CASSSTGVSGELFF. The chain couples TRBV11-2 to TRBJ2-2; tentatively, D is TRBD2 (5 bases). CDR1 and CDR2 from the germline V gene are SGHAT and FQNNGV. The CDR3 consists of 14 residues. V lost 4 bases, J lost 6 bases, and 12 bases lay in between.

In its sample, this clone was seen a few times. The chain joins TRBV5-5 to TRBJ2-7, with 8 positions matching TRBD2. Germline-derived CDR1 and CDR2 are SGHKS and YYEKEE (reference sequence). This CDR3 comprises 13 residues. V dropped 4 bases and J dropped 5; count of bases not matched to a gene: 5. The CDR3 DNA reads TGTGCCAGCAGCCTGGCCGGGGGGGACGAGCAGTACTTC. Translating it yields CASSLAGGDEQYF. Together with reference TRBV5-5 and TRBJ2-7, the CDR3 gives the full variable domain: DAGVTQSPTHLIKTRGQQVTLRCSPISGHKSVSWYQQVLGQGPQFIFQYYEKEERGRGNFPDRFSARQFPNYSSELNVNALLLGDSALYLCASSLAGGDEQYFGPGTRLTVT.